The 21 T cell receptor beta chains below were found in one sample sequenced in a study of response to subunit inactivated influenza vaccine. Each CDR3 protein gets one entry after TCRdb re-called the RT-PCR reads with MiXCR. The repertoire holds hundreds of thousands of distinct CDR3 sequences, with 15% to 17% as singletons. The sequences come from PBMCs from blood, collected less than 13 days after vaccination. These receptors came from a man in his forties or fifties who received an inactivated influenza vaccine.

This clonotype was detected a few times. This sequence joins TRBV7-2 and TRBJ2-7; 13 bases line up with TRBD2. From germline, CDR1 is SGHTA and CDR2 FQGNSA. The V segment lost 5 bases and the J segment 3 bases; nucleotides outside the gene matches: 7. The CDR3 length is 16 residues. Here the CDR3 reads CASSARGTSGNYEQYF. The CDR3 nucleotides read TGTGCCAGCAGCGCCAGAGGGACTAGCGGGAACTACGAGCAGTACTTC.

This clonotype has only a few counts. The V and J genes are TRBV28 and TRBJ1-2, with 10 bases that match TRBD1. Looked up from germline, CDR1 is MDHEN and CDR2 is SYDVKM. CDR3 length: 14 amino acids. Germline trimming cut 6 bases from V and 4 bases from J; bases unmatched to any gene: 5. The CDR3 coding sequence is TGTGCCAGCAGAAGACAGGGGGCTGTCTATGGCTACACCTTC. This codes for CASRRQGAVYGYTF.

In this sample, this clonotype turned up many times. This chain joins TRBV28 and TRBJ2-7; 8 nucleotides match TRBD1. The CDR3 totals 15 residues. Germline trimming cut 3 bases from V and 2 bases from J; bases unmatched to any gene: 6. The germline V gene encodes CDR1 MDHEN and CDR2 SYDVKM. CDR3 amino acids: CASSFPDRGTYEQYF. The CDR3 coding sequence is TGTGCCAGCAGTTTCCCCGACAGGGGAACCTACGAGCAGTACTTC.

This clonotype has a count of ten or more. The chain links TRBV15 to TRBJ1-5; no clear D gene. CDR1 and CDR2 from the germline V gene are LNHNV and YYDKDF (reference sequence). The CDR3 length is 14 residues. V lost 0 bases and J lost 7, with 10 bases in between. CDR3 in amino acids: CATSRDIVGQPQHF. DNA for the CDR3: TGTGCCACCAGCAGAGATATCGTCGGCCAGCCCCAGCATTTT.

This clonotype came up a few times. V is TRBV4-2 and J is TRBJ1-4; a possible D gene is TRBD1 (5 bases). Germline assignment: CDR1 LGHNA and CDR2 YNFKEQ. CDR3 length: 15 residues. Trimming shortened V by 4 bases and J by 6 bases, and 15 bases separated the two germline ends. The CDR3 protein is CASSPGQGRDEKLFF. In DNA form, the CDR3 reads TGTGCCAGCAGCCCAGGGCAGGGCCGGGATGAAAAACTGTTTTTT.

In this sample, this clonotype turned up many times. V is TRBV10-3 and J is TRBJ1-2; TRBD1 matches at 10 bases. CDR1 is ENHRY, CDR2 SYGVKD, per germline. This CDR3 is 13 amino acids long. The V segment lost 8 bases and the J segment 2 bases; nucleotides outside the gene matches: 2. The CDR3, as DNA: TGTGCCATCTCGGGACAGGGGAACTATGGCTACACCTTC. Protein: CAISGQGNYGYTF.

The CDR3 DNA is TGCGCCAGCAGCTGGCGGGGCAGCCCTGAAGCTTTCTTT. Its translation is CASSWRGSPEAFF. V and J are TRBV5-1 and TRBJ1-1; D may be TRBD1 (5 bases). V was cut by 3 bases and J by 6 bases, with 12 bases left in between. CDR3 length equals 13 residues. The germline CDR1 and CDR2 sequences are SGHRS and YFSETQ. The entire variable domain, with the rest obtained from reference TRBV5-1 and TRBJ1-1, is as follows: KAGVTQTPRYLIKTRGQQVTLSCSPISGHRSVSWYQQTPGQGLQFLFEYFSETQRNKGNFPGRFSGRQFSNSRSEMNVSTLELGDSALYLCASSWRGSPEAFFGQGTRLTVV.

This clonotype has only a few counts. The V gene is TRBV18, the J gene TRBJ2-1, with 9 bases lining up with TRBD1. J was trimmed by 10 bases and V by 3 bases; bases with no gene match: 10. The CDR3 covers 15 residues. The germline V gene encodes CDR1 KGHSH and CDR2 LQKENI. The CDR3 DNA follows: TGTGCCAGCTCACCCCTGGGACAGGGAAGGAGGGAGCAGTTCTTC. This codes for CASSPLGQGRREQFF.

This CDR3 is CASSPQGDEQFF. CDR3 DNA sequence: TGTGCCAGCAGTCCCCAGGGGGATGAGCAGTTCTTC. The J gene is TRBJ2-1, the V gene TRBV27; 7 positions match TRBD1. CDR1 MNHEY and CDR2 SMNVEV come from the germline V gene (reference sequence). Unmatched junction bases numbered 3, after V lost 5 bases and J lost 8 bases. The CDR3 runs 12 residues.

CDR3 DNA sequence: TGTGCCAGCAGCTCCGCAGGGCAAAGCTACGAGCAGTACTTC. This codes for CASSSAGQSYEQYF. The rearrangement links TRBV11-2 to TRBJ2-7; tentative D call: TRBD1 (5 bases). The CDR3 consists of 14 residues. V was cut by 4 bases and J by 3 bases, with 13 bases left in between. CDR1 is SGHAT, CDR2 FQNNGV, per germline.

The gene calls are TRBV20-1 and TRBJ2-1; 8 bases are shared with TRBD2. The CDR3 length is 14 residues. From germline, CDR1 is DFQATT and CDR2 SNEGSKA (reference sequence). V lost 3 bases to trimming and J lost 5 bases; unmatched junction nucleotides: 6. CDR3 residues: CSARELAGHNEQFF. In DNA form, the CDR3 reads TGCAGTGCTAGGGAATTAGCGGGGCACAATGAGCAGTTCTTC.

This clonotype appeared a few times. The chain carries TRBV29-1 and TRBJ2-1; no clear D. CDR1 and CDR2 from the germline V gene are SQVTM and ANQGSEA. The CDR3 spans 14 residues. V was pared by 5 bases and J by 4 bases, with 15 bases between. The CDR3 region is CSVKALEAYNEQFF. CDR3 coding DNA: TGCAGCGTTAAGGCCCTAGAGGCGTACAATGAGCAGTTCTTC.

This chain links TRBV7-9 with TRBJ2-7, with TRBD1 matching 9 bases. Germline V gene lookup returns CDR1 SEHNR and CDR2 FQNEAQ (reference sequence). This CDR3 is 14 amino acids long. With 5 bases clipped from V and 1 base from J, the junction kept 3 bases outside the gene matches. The chain's CDR3 is CASSQTGGSYEQYF. DNA of the CDR3: TGTGCCAGCAGCCAGACAGGGGGTTCCTACGAGCAGTACTTC. The entire variable domain, with the rest obtained from reference TRBV7-9 and TRBJ2-7, is as follows: DTGVSQNPRHKITKRGQNVTFRCDPISEHNRLYWYRQTLGQGPEFLTYFQNEAQLEKSRLLSDRFSAERPKGSFSTLEIQRTEQGDSAMYLCASSQTGGSYEQYFGPGTRLTVT.

The J gene is TRBJ2-5, the V gene TRBV4-1; TRBD2 might be the D (6 bases). This CDR3 region has 15 residues. The germline CDR1 and CDR2 sequences are MGHRA and YSYEKL. V was clipped by 1 base and J by 4 bases, with 13 bases between them. In nucleotides, the CDR3 is TGCGCCAGCAGCCAAGTCCTCCGGGAGCTAGAGACCCAGTACTTC. Its protein product is CASSQVLRELETQYF.

V and J are TRBV11-2 and TRBJ2-1, with 9 bases aligning to TRBD2. This CDR3 is 17 amino acids long. The V and J ends lost 5 bases and 7 bases, in that order; junction bases with no gene match: 15. Germline CDR1 and CDR2: SGHAT and FQNNGV. CDR3 nucleotides: TGTGCCAGCAGCCGCATCAAAAGAGCGGGGGGAGGGAATGAGCAGTTCTTC. Translated: CASSRIKRAGGGNEQFF.

This clonotype was observed many times. V and J are TRBV5-5 and TRBJ1-6, with 8 bases lining up with TRBD1. The germline gives CDR1 SGHKS, CDR2 YYEKEE (reference sequence). V shed 1 base, J shed 14 bases, and the junction held 11 bases outside the gene matches. The CDR3 consists of 15 residues. CDR3 DNA: TGTGCCAGCAGCTTGTGGGCAGGGGGCGGTTATACCCTCCACTTT. This codes for CASSLWAGGGYTLHF.

This clonotype was seen a handful of times. V is TRBV20-1 and J is TRBJ2-1; 13 nucleotides match TRBD2. CDR3 size: 14 residues. J gave up 4 bases and V 5 bases, and 2 bases lay outside the gene matches. Germline V gene lookup returns CDR1 DFQATT and CDR2 SNEGSKA (reference sequence). CDR3 residues: CSAVGLAGYNEQFF. The CDR3 bases are TGCAGTGCTGTGGGACTAGCGGGGTACAATGAGCAGTTCTTC.

About this clonotype: The junction differs from germline at one of its ends, possibly a read error. V and J are TRBV5-1 and TRBJ2-3, with TRBD2 identical over 9 bases. Germline V CDR1 and CDR2: SGHRS, YFSETQ. This CDR3 contains 16 residues. The CDR3 coding sequence is TGCGCCAGCAGCCCCCTTTCCGGGACTAGCAGAGATACGCAGTATTTT. Translation gives CASSPLSGTSRDTQYF.

This sequence joins TRBV29-1 and TRBJ2-3, with D perhaps given as TRBD1 or TRBD2 (5 bases each). V was trimmed by 4 bases and J by 0 bases, leaving 11 bases between them. The CDR3 consists of 14 residues. Germline CDR1 reads SQVTM; CDR2 reads ANQGSEA. The CDR3 DNA sequence: TGCAGCGTTGCCGGGGCAGGGAGCACAGATACGCAGTATTTT. The encoded protein is CSVAGAGSTDTQYF.

This clonotype occurred many times. The V call is TRBV20-1, the J call TRBJ1-5; D is possibly TRBD1 (5 bases). The V and J ends lost 2 bases and 4 bases respectively, with 18 bases between them. This CDR3 contains 16 residues. Germline CDR1 reads DFQATT; CDR2 reads SNEGSKA (reference sequence). CDR3 coding DNA: TGCAGTGCTAGACGGGGGAATACGGGGCTTAATCAGCCCCAGCATTTT. This encodes CSARRGNTGLNQPQHF.

V usage is TRBV24-1 and J usage is TRBJ2-1; possible D gene TRBD1, 5 bases. The V end lost 6 bases, the J end lost 4 bases, and 9 bases lay between the germline ends. Germline V lookup: CDR1 KGHDR, CDR2 SFDVKD. There are 13 residues in the CDR3. The CDR3 DNA sequence: TGTGCCACCAGTCCAGGGTCGTACAATGAGCAGTTCTTC. Translating gives CATSPGSYNEQFF.